This entry lists 9 T cell receptor beta chains sequenced from one sample in a study of T cells in Graves' hyperthyroidism and ophthalmopathy. RNA transcripts provided the source from which TCR beta CDR3 regions were amplified. TCR CDR3 underwent first-round RT-PCR with the HTBI primer set. TCRdb fed the multiplex PCR reads into MiXCR, producing one record per CDR3 protein. The sample carries 130,000 to 150,000 distinct CDR3 sequences, 22% recorded once. What was sequenced was blood. These TCRs come from a woman aged 45-60 years with Graves' hyperthyroidism that later progressed to Graves' ophthalmopathy.

This clonotype was counted many times. The genes are TRBV20-1 and TRBJ1-4; no clear D. Deletions cut 6 bases from V and 8 bases from J, with 16 bases between. Germline CDR1 and CDR2: DFQATT and SNEGSKA (reference sequence). This CDR3 has 13 residues. In DNA, the CDR3 is TGCAGTGCCCCGGGCTCCAGGAGGGAAAAACTGTTTTTT. This encodes CSAPGSRREKLFF.

In this sample, this clonotype turned up many times. The chain has TRBV13 and TRBJ1-2; no definite D call. V dropped 0 bases and J dropped 4 bases, with 15 bases sitting between them. This CDR3 has 16 amino acids. Germline V gene lookup returns CDR1 PRHDT and CDR2 FYEKMQ (reference sequence). The CDR3 nucleotides read TGTGCCAGCAGCTTAGGTACAAAAAGCGGATCCTATGGCTACACCTTC. It codes for CASSLGTKSGSYGYTF.

This clonotype was recorded many times. J is TRBJ2-3 and V is TRBV27, with 12 bases lining up with TRBD2. Germline V gives CDR1 MNHEY, CDR2 SMNVEV (reference sequence). The CDR3 extends over 16 amino acids. With V trimmed by 8 bases and J by 5 bases, 11 bases remained unmatched. The CDR3 spells CASWSSGRGAGDTQYF. The CDR3 DNA follows: TGTGCCAGCTGGTCTAGCGGGAGGGGTGCTGGAGATACGCAGTATTTT.

The V call is TRBV6-2 or TRBV6-3, the J call TRBJ2-2; unclear D gene. Trimming cost V 8 bases and J 4 bases, with 8 bases left between them. The CDR3 covers 12 residues. Per the germline V gene, CDR1 is MNHEY and CDR2 is SVGEGT. The CDR3 is CASRLSTGELFF. For the CDR3, the DNA is TGTGCCAGCCGCCTTTCCACCGGGGAGCTGTTTTTT.

This clonotype has at least ten counts. The genes are TRBV12-3 or TRBV12-4 and TRBJ2-2, with D perhaps TRBD1 (5 bases). The length of the CDR3 is 15 residues. Trimming pared 2 bases from V and 5 bases from J, leaving 12 bases between. The CDR3 region is CASSLRLKGTGELFF. The CDR3 DNA reads TGTGCCAGCAGTTTAAGGCTTAAGGGGACCGGGGAGCTGTTTTTT.

This clonotype was observed many times. The CDR3 DNA reads TGCAGCGTTGTCGTGGACACTGAAGCTTTCTTT. This encodes CSVVVDTEAFF. The chain is built from TRBV29-1 and TRBJ1-1; D is unclear. CDR1 SQVTM and CDR2 ANQGSEA come from the germline V gene. CDR3 length equals 11 residues. Trimming left V 4 bases short and J 3 bases short, with 6 bases between.

This clonotype was picked up many times. The chain combines TRBV2 with TRBJ2-3, with 9 bases lining up with TRBD2. Germline CDR1 SNHLY, CDR2 FYNNEI. J lost 5 bases, V lost 4 bases, and 4 bases had no gene match. The CDR3 extends over 14 amino acids. CDR3 amino acids: CASSVSGSLDTQYF. In DNA, the CDR3 is TGTGCCAGCAGTGTTAGCGGGAGTTTAGATACGCAGTATTTT.

Many counts were recorded for this clonotype. The J gene is TRBJ1-5, the V gene TRBV19; D is undetermined. Germline lookup yields CDR1 LNHDA and CDR2 SQIVND (reference sequence). The CDR3 is made up of 15 amino acids. Between the trimmed V and J ends, which lost 5 bases and 4 bases, there was a span of 15 bases. The CDR3 bases are TGTGCCAGTAGTCCGGTAGTCGATGGAAATCAGCCCCAGCATTTT. Translating gives CASSPVVDGNQPQHF.

This clonotype was observed many times. The chain uses TRBV3-1 and TRBJ2-5, with 7 positions matching TRBD1. After removal of 5 bases from V and 4 bases from J, the junction contained 10 bases not matched to a gene. Germline V gene data show CDR1 as LGHDT and CDR2 as YNNKEL (reference sequence). CDR3 length: 15 residues. CDR3 amino acids: CASSTGQDVSETQYF. In DNA form, the CDR3 reads TGTGCCAGCAGCACCGGACAGGATGTTTCAGAGACCCAGTACTTC.